Here is one T cell receptor beta chain with its context. What this receptor recognizes is not known. No qualities accompany the bases; no much larger clone lies one base away. The record originates from a study of cytomegalovirus exposure and HLA in healthy donors (dated by TCRdb to about 2017). A note on the overall study: An earlier analysis of approximately 640 of the donors reported 250 to 300 Gb of sequence data and approximately 110 million unique TCR beta sequences from 150 million to 200 million T cells. Roughly 300 gigabases of sequencing data and 80 million or so unique TCR sequences were included in an early release covering several hundred HLA-typed donors. Of the 300 to 400 genotyped donors, approximately 82% fell in the genetic ancestry cluster associated with self-reported Caucasian donors. The study aimed to test whether cataloging public T cell receptors could reveal signatures of past pathogen exposure. The study used immunosequencing to profile the T cell repertoires of approximately 690 subjects and linked those repertoires to cytomegalovirus serostatus. Along with the roughly 670-subject first cohort, a separate validation cohort of about 110 different subjects was used. The study combined high-throughput TCR immunosequencing, statistical association of individual TCRs with disease status, and machine learning to predict cytomegalovirus infection status. A later analysis re-analyzed previously published TCR beta repertoires from 550 to 700 donors and added high-resolution HLA genotyping to study TCR occurrence patterns. Rather than drawing on any new phenotypic data, the later analysis identified candidate immune exposures from TCR beta sequences and the way those sequences occurred across donors. In an earlier analysis of 500 to 650 of the donors, high-throughput TCR beta sequencing was used to judge whether each TCR beta V gene segment behaved as functional or pseudogenic. Donor age, sex, ethnicity and CMV serostatus were collected together with the repertoire data. A later genetic analysis took genome-wide SNP genotypes for about 55% of the 666 donors and used that subset as a discovery cohort. Every repertoire in the discovery cohort had been generated on one and the same sequencing platform. HLA typing included class I and class II loci at four-digit resolution. The number of donors typed differed by locus, with about 629-630 for A, B, C, DRB1 and DQB1, around 560 for DQA1, 600 to 610 for DPA1, and approximately 470 for DPB1. A handful of DR-DQ haplotypes were handled as single units for association and clustering because linkage in the cohort was strong. Among about 400 genotyped donors of the cohort, an average of about 240,000 unique TCR beta nucleotide sequences was sequenced per donor, of which about 18% were non-productive. On the study overall, not on this receptor specifically: In a later genetic analysis, fewer N-insertions in productive TCRs were reported among donors in an Asian-associated ancestry cluster than the 666-donor mean. Cytomegalovirus status was reported to be diagnosed by the classifier with high specificity and sensitivity in both the original and validation cohorts. According to a later analysis, parvovirus B19, influenza, CMV and Epstein-Barr virus appeared linked to several top co-occurrence clusters. Broadly in line with IMGT annotations, most TCR beta V segments showed up in productive rearrangements about 87% or about 30% of the time in an earlier analysis of a few hundred of the donors. Linkage disequilibrium might explain the correlated functional status among segregating V segments, but an unknown experimental factor could not be ruled out. A total of around 150 TCR beta chains were listed by the study as associated with cytomegalovirus. While some public TCRs were present in many individuals, most TCR sequences turned up only very rarely across donors. Sequencing depth was assumed to be roughly uniform across donors in the presence/absence analyses, though that assumption may not hold. A few of the identified cytomegalovirus-associated TCR beta chains were confirmed in vitro to be specific for cytomegalovirus antigens. Specific HLA alleles were associated with about 17,000 TCR beta sequences at a false discovery rate of 0.05 in a later analysis. This cohort had only TCR beta chains sequenced, and the lack of alpha or paired-chain data limited which features could be detected. Strong co-occurrence of HLA alleles, especially DR and DQ, made assigning TCR associations to individual alleles difficult. Some IMGT-functional V segments, including TRBV6-2 and TRBV6-3, could not be distinguished by the 87-base-pair reads and were therefore excluded. For the cohort, immune exposure information was limited to CMV serostatus. Roughly 17 rarely observed V segments, including chromosome 9 orphons, were excluded from the earlier analysis of approximately 600 of the donors because counts were too low. Because HLA typing was unavailable for some donors at each locus, only the typed subset was used in association tests. A group of highly shared sequence variants was considered likely to be a technical artifact of the sequencing pipeline. According to a later analysis, TCR association rates differed among HLA loci, with DRB1 alleles showing the most associated TCRs and HLA-C alleles showing the fewest. The authors suggested that the approach could potentially be generalized to other disease states and immunological phenotypes. A further reported finding was that TCR beta sequences accurately predicted the HLA-A and HLA-B alleles for most subjects in the first cohort. A later analysis found that HLA-associated TCR beta chains were more clonally expanded and had lower generation probabilities than equally common non-associated chains. According to a later analysis, most CMV-associated TCR beta chains appeared to be HLA-restricted, and the HLA associations seemed to be driven largely by CMV exposure. V-gene and J-gene trimming of TCR beta chains was associated with a missense DCLRE1C variant in a later genetic analysis, and the association was replicated in an independent cohort.

In total, approximately 610 healthy bone marrow donors made up the cohort. At the time of sampling, all cohort members were nominally healthy, though unrecorded immune exposures were likely present. Of the roughly 700 cohort members, approximately 300 had a positive CMV serostatus and about 400 had a negative one, while no CMV serostatus was recorded for the donor. A peripheral blood sample was collected from each donor, and TCR beta sequencing was performed on peripheral blood mononuclear cells. The Qiagen DNeasy Blood Extraction Kit was used to extract genomic DNA from the blood cell samples. Receptor libraries were prepared by the immunoSEQ multiplex PCR assay. The multiplex PCR relied on a mix of 60 forward primers for TCR Vbeta segments and 13 reverse primers for TCR Jbeta segments. The CDR3 region of rearranged TCR beta genes was amplified from genomic DNA with a multiplex PCR assay. Amplified TCR beta libraries were sequenced as 87-base-pair reads on the Illumina HiSeq System. Regarding the original processing steps: Across the 670 or so repertoires, a later analysis counted roughly 84 million unique TCR beta chains, around 10 million of which were shared by at least two donors. Raw reads were error-corrected and collapsed into unique sequences with a nearest-neighbor algorithm that merged closely related sequences to remove PCR and sequencing errors. Alignment of CDR3 sequences to IMGT reference sequences was used to assign V, D and J gene segments. Each retained sequence needed at least a six-nucleotide match to both a V gene segment and a J gene segment. A rearrangement counted as productive if the CDR3 had no stop codons and remained in frame with V and J, and every other rearrangement counted as non-productive. Following IMGT convention, CDR3 was defined as the stretch from the second conserved V-encoded cysteine to the conserved J-encoded phenylalanine. The earlier analysis of around 640 of the donors excluded sequences that lacked an unambiguous match to a single V gene segment. An earlier analysis of a few hundred of the donors called V segments functional above 56.7% productive rearrangements and segregating when the between-donor standard deviation exceeded 5%. A statistical classification framework was built for diagnosing cytomegalovirus status from the catalog of TCR beta chain sequences. In a later analysis, V and J genes were assigned by comparing TCR nucleotide sequences against IMGT/GENE-DB human TR gene sequences. The TCRdist pipeline was used in a later analysis to assign CDR3 sequences and most-parsimonious VDJ recombination scenarios. A later analysis defined each TCR beta chain by its CDR3 amino acid sequence plus V-gene family, and excluded reads lacking a unique V-gene family. A later analysis removed 592 highly shared, low-generation-probability nucleotide sequences to deal with suspected cross-contamination and a sequencing artifact. In a later analysis, a clonal expansion index was calculated for each public chain from normalized within-repertoire ranks of inferred template counts. In a later analysis, generation probabilities were computed with a VDJ recombination model fitted to out-of-frame rearrangements, and the resulting probabilities were checked against IGoR. In a later analysis, hypergeometric tests were used to score TCR-TCR, TCR-HLA and TCR-CMV co-occurrence, with a repertoire-size bias correction applied to TCR pairs. In a later analysis, false discovery rates were estimated by permuting HLA or CMV assignments 20 times. In a later analysis, co-occurring TCRs were grouped using DBSCAN, and TCRdist sequence similarity was added for clustering within HLA-allele-positive subsets. Co-occurrence clustering excluded repertoires with fewer than 30,000 or more than 120,000 public chains, plus five with anomalous nucleotide sharing. TCRdb took this table from immuneACCESS and kept in-frame rearrangements with V and J called. Such tables lack part of the clones; where checked against another copy, unresolved V genes explain under half of the gap, and the rest is unexplained. V, J and clone size reflect that table, while D and trimming were determined from the DNA. The sample has about 59,000 clones on record, 65% to 90% of them singletons. In total, the top ten clones hold about 1.6% of the sample.

From its cysteine to its phenylalanine, the CDR3 spans 15 amino acids. The DNA shown is the 45-base CDR3, in frame from base 1. According to the germline V gene, CDR1 reads SGHRS and CDR2 reads YFSETQ. V was cut back by 6 bases and J by 6 bases, leaving a gap of 20 bases between them. The sequencing sample was made of PBMCs. This receptor was obtained from a human donor in good health. In this chain, TRBV5-1 is recombined with TRBJ2-3; TRBD2 is perhaps the D gene, given 5 matching bases. This receptor carries the CDR3 CASTLDSPLSDTQYF. The DNA is TGCGCCAGCACTTTGGACTCCCCGCTAAGTGATACGCAGTATTTT.